One sample yielded the 2 T cell receptor beta chains listed below, sequenced in a study of T cells in Graves' hyperthyroidism and ophthalmopathy. The investigators amplified TCR beta CDR3 regions from RNA transcripts. An initial round of RT-PCR targeting the TCR CDR3 relied on the HTBI primer set. TCRdb reprocessed the multiplex PCR reads with MiXCR, giving one entry per CDR3 protein. This sample has hundreds of thousands of distinct CDR3 sequences, with around a sixth found just once. Sequenced input: blood. These receptors were collected from a woman between 45 and 60 years old with Graves' hyperthyroidism that later progressed to Graves' ophthalmopathy.

This clonotype was seen only a few times. The chain is built from TRBV12-3 or TRBV12-4 and TRBJ2-1; TRBD2 matches at 10 bases. J was trimmed by 6 bases and V by 6 bases; bases with no gene match: 8. The CDR3 length is 15 residues. CDR3 nucleotides: TGTGCCAGCAGGATTAGCGGGGGGATTCGCAATGAGCAGTTCTTC. Amino acid sequence: CASRISGGIRNEQFF.

This clonotype came up many times. V is TRBV11-2 and J is TRBJ2-3; D possibly corresponds to TRBD2 (6 bases). Trimming pared 2 bases from V and 0 bases from J, leaving 15 bases between. Germline-derived CDR1 and CDR2 are SGHAT and FQNNGV. The CDR3 totals 17 residues. The CDR3 region has the DNA TGTGCCAGCAGCTTACGGTACGGCGGGGCTAGCACAGATACGCAGTATTTT. Translating gives CASSLRYGGASTDTQYF.